This T cell receptor (beta chain) was sequenced in a study of blood T cell repertoires in COVID-19. As for the study in general: There were acute and convalescent COVID-19 samples, and they came from the United States, Italy and Spain. T cells, B-cell-depleted T cells, or PBMCs supplied cDNA or gDNA.

Germline CDR1 reads SGHRS; CDR2 reads YFSETQ. V was pared by 6 bases and J by 0 bases, with 8 bases between. This CDR3 is built from 13 residues. Assay: immunoSEQ multiplex PCR; the TCRdb copy retains only in-frame clones and omits some. The repertoire consists of about 75,000 clones, with around 74% occurring once and the leading ten covering roughly 5.9%. What was sequenced was peripheral blood. V is TRBV5-1 and J is TRBJ2-3, with D possibly matching TRBD2 (6 bases). The sequence was obtained from a woman aged 80 or over with active or convalescent COVID-19. DNA for the CDR3: TGCGCCAGCAAGCTAGCGAGCACAGATACGCAGTATTTT. Its protein is CASKLASTDTQYF.